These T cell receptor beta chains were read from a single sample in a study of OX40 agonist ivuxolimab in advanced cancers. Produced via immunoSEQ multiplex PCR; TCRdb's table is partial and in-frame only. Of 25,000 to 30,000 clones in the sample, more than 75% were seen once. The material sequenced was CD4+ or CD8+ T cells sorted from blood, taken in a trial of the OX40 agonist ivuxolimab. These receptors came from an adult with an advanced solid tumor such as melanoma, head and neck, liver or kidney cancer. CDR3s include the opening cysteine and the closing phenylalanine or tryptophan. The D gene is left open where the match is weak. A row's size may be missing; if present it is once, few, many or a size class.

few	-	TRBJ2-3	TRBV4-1	TGCGCCAGCAGCCAGGGGCAAGATACGCAGTATTTT	CASSQGQDTQYF
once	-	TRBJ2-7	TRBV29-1	TGCAGCGCTTTTTCGCCCGAGACCGGGTACGAGCAGTACTTC	CSAFSPETGYEQYF
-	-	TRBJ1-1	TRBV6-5	TGTGCCAGCAGTTACGGCCAGGGGTGGTACACTGAAGCTTTCTTT	CASSYGQGWYTEAFF
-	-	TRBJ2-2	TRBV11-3	TGTGCCAGCAGCCCGTACAGCGGGCGGACCGGGGAGCTGTTTTTT	CASSPYSGRTGELFF
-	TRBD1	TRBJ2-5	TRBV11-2	TGTGCCAGCAGCGCGTCCCGGGACAGGGAGGGTTACCAAGAGACCCAGTACTTC	CASSASRDREGYQETQYF
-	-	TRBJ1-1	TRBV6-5	TGTGCCAGCAGTTACTCGAACGGGGGCCCTGAAGCTTTCTTT	CASSYSNGGPEAFF
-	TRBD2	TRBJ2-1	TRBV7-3	TGTGCCAGCAGCGAAGGGACTAGCGGGGTTTACAATGAGCAGTTCTTC	CASSEGTSGVYNEQFF
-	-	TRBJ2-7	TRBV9	TGTGCCAGCAGCGTTGGGGGGCCCTACGAGCAGTACTTC	CASSVGGPYEQYF
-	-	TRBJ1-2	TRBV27	TGTGCCAGCAGTTTACGTTTCAGGACAGTCTATGGCTACACCTTC	CASSLRFRTVYGYTF
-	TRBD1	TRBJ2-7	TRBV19	TGTGCCAGTAGTCCATGGGGACAGGGGTTCTACGAGCAGTACTTC	CASSPWGQGFYEQYF
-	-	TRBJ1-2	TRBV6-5	TGTGCCAGCAGTTACGGGTGGGCCTATGGCTACACCTTC	CASSYGWAYGYTF
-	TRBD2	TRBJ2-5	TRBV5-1	TGCGCCAGCAGCTCTACCCCCCTAGCGGGAGTCACCCAGTACTTC	CASSSTPLAGVTQYF
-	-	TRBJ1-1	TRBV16	TGTGCCAGCAGCCAATCAAACACTGACATGAACACTGAAGCTTTCTTT	CASSQSNTDMNTEAFF
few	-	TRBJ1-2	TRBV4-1	TGCGCCAGCAGCCAAAATAGACAGCTGAACTATGGCTACACCTTC	CASSQNRQLNYGYTF
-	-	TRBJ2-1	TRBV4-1	TGCGCCAGCAGCCCAGGAACGGGGAACAATGAGCAGTTCTTC	CASSPGTGNNEQFF
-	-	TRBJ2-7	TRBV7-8	TGTGCCAGCAGCTCGGGGGTGGTGACAAACTACGAGCAGTACTTC	CASSSGVVTNYEQYF
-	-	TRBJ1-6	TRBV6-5	TGTGCCAGCAGTTACTCGAGGGGAAATTCACCCCTCCACTTT	CASSYSRGNSPLHF
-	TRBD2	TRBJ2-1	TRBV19	TGTGCCAGTAGTATCCCGGGAGGGCCCGGGACTAGCGGGAGTAGGGCCCTGTACAATGAGCAGTTCTTC	CASSIPGGPGTSGSRALYNEQFF
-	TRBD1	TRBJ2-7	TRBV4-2	TGTGCCAGCAGCCAAGATCTGGGACAGGGCTACGAGCAGTACTTC	CASSQDLGQGYEQYF
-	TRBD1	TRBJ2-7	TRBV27	TGTGCCAGCAGTCTCGGGACAGGCCCCTACGAGCAGTACTTC	CASSLGTGPYEQYF
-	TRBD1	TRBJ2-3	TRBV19	TGTGCCAGTAGTGCCCGGGACAGTCTCACAGATACGCAGTATTTT	CASSARDSLTDTQYF
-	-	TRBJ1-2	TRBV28	TGTGCCAGCACCAACAGGGCAGCGGATGGCTACACCTTC	CASTNRAADGYTF
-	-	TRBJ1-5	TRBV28	TGTGCCAGCATTCCGTGGCAGCTTAGCAATCAGCCCCAGCATTTT	CASIPWQLSNQPQHF
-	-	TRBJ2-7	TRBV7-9	TGTGCCAGCAGCTTAGGAGGGCCCTACGAGCAGTACTTC	CASSLGGPYEQYF
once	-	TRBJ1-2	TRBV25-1	TGTGCCAGCAGTGAATTGAACGGATATGGCTACACCTTC	CASSELNGYGYTF
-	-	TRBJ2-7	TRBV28	TGTGCCAGCAGGGGGGCTAGCGAGTACGAGCAGTACTTC	CASRGASEYEQYF
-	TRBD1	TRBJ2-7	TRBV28	TGTGCCAGCAGTTTTCTCCGGACAGGAGGATACGAGCAGTACTTC	CASSFLRTGGYEQYF
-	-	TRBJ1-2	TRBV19	TGTGCCAGTATCCCCGCCGGCTTCTTCTATGGCTACACCTTC	CASIPAGFFYGYTF
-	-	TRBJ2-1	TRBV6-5	TGTGCCAGCAGTTACTCGACCACAGGGCTTGAGCAGTTCTTC	CASSYSTTGLEQFF
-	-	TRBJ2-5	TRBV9	TGTGCCAGCAGCGGGCCGTACCAAGAGACCCAGTACTTC	CASSGPYQETQYF
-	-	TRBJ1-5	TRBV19	TGTGCCAGTAGTATAAACAGGGTCGAAGGAAATCAGCCCCAGCATTTT	CASSINRVEGNQPQHF
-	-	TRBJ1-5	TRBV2	TGTGCCAGCAGTAGGGAGGGCCGCAATCAGCCCCAGCATTTT	CASSREGRNQPQHF
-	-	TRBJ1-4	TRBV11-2	TGTGCCAGCAGCTTAGAGATTGGAAAATTTGGGGTGACTAATGAAAAACTGTTTTTT	CASSLEIGKFGVTNEKLFF
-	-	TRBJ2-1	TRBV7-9	TGTGCCAGCAGCTCGCCGACAGGGTGGGGGGACAATGAGCAGTTCTTC	CASSSPTGWGDNEQFF
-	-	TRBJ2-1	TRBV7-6	TGTGCCAGCAGCTCAGGACTGGGAGTTACCTACAATGAGCAGTTCTTC	CASSSGLGVTYNEQFF
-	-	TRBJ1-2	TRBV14	TGTGCCAGCAGAGACTCAACAGGGCCCTATGGCTACACCTTC	CASRDSTGPYGYTF
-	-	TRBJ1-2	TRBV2	TGTGCCAGCAGCAACTCCCGGGGGGGGAACTATGGCTACACCTTC	CASSNSRGGNYGYTF
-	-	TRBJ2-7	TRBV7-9	TGTGCCAGCAGCTTAGGGGGCACGTTCGAGCAGTACTTC	CASSLGGTFEQYF
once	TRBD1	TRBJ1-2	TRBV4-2	TGTGCCAGCAGCCAAGCGGCGACAGGGGGTGAGGACTATGGCTACACCTTC	CASSQAATGGEDYGYTF
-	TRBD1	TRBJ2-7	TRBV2	TGTGCCAGCAGCTTACAGGGGACCTCCTACGAGCAGTACTTC	CASSLQGTSYEQYF
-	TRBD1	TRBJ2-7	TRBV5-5	TGTGCCAGCAGCGAGACAGGGGGAGAGCAGTACTTC	CASSETGGEQYF
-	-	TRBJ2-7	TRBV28	TGTGCCAGCAGTTTTTACTACGAGCAGTACTTC	CASSFYYEQYF
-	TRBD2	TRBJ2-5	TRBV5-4	TGTGCCAGCAGCGTGGAGGGACTAGCGGATTGGGGAGAGACCCAGTACTTC	CASSVEGLADWGETQYF
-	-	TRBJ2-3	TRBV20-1	TGCAGTGCTAGCTTGAAGACGCAGTATTTT	CSASLKTQYF
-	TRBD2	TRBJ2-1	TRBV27	TGTGCCAGCAGTTTACGGGTAAAGGGAGGGTATCTCTACAATGAGCAGTTCTTC	CASSLRVKGGYLYNEQFF
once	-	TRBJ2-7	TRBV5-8	TGTGCCAGCAGCCTTGCGCGGGTTGAGCAGTACTTC	CASSLARVEQYF
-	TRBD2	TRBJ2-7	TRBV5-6	TGTGCCAGCAGCTTGGTAGCGGGAGGGCCAGGGCCCCCTTACGAGCAGTACTTC	CASSLVAGGPGPPYEQYF
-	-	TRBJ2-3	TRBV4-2	TGTGCCAGCAGCCAAGAGGACGGCCTCACGATAGATACGCAGTATTTT	CASSQEDGLTIDTQYF
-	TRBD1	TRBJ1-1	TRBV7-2	TGTGCCAGCAGCATCCTCGGGACAGGCACTGAAGCTTTCTTT	CASSILGTGTEAFF
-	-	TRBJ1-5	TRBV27	TGTGCCAGCAGTTTGTTTAGCAATCAGCCCCAGCATTTT	CASSLFSNQPQHF
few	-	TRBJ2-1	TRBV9	TGTGCCAGCAGCGTAGGGGACAATGAGCAGTTCTTC	CASSVGDNEQFF
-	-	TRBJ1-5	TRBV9	TGTGCCAGCAGCGTAGAGGCATGGGCTTTGGGTCAGCCCCAGCATTTT	CASSVEAWALGQPQHF